Listed here are 24 T cell receptor beta chains from one sample, sequenced in a study of blood T cells in healthy people across ages. Then a second PCR, running about 6 to 12 cycles, was carried out with a sample-barcoded 5' primer and a J-beta primer mix. Each CDR3 protein is one row after TCRdb ran MiXCR on the 5' RACE reads. In the table there are roughly 930,000 distinct CDR3 sequences, around 49% of which are singletons. The source material was blood. The source of these receptors is a man aged 30 to 45 in good health.

This chain connects TRBV19 to TRBJ1-2, with D maybe TRBD1 (6 bases). V gave up 5 bases and J gave up 4 bases, with 14 bases separating them. The CDR3 is 14 amino acids. Germline-derived CDR1 and CDR2 are LNHDA and SQIVND (reference sequence). The CDR3 is CASSADRWSYGYTF. CDR3 bases: TGTGCCAGTAGTGCCGACAGGTGGTCCTATGGCTACACCTTC.

The V and J genes are TRBV25-1 and TRBJ2-1; D may match TRBD1 or TRBD2 (5 bases each). Trimming cost V 8 bases and J 8 bases, with 19 bases left between them. CDR1 MGHDK and CDR2 SYGVNS come from the germline V gene. The CDR3 is made up of 14 amino acids. The CDR3, as DNA: TGTGCCAGCGGCCGGGACGTCTTTTCGGATGAGCAGTTCTTC. It specifies CASGRDVFSDEQFF.

In this sample, this clonotype turned up a few times. The chain has TRBV21-1 and TRBJ1-2; the tabulated D call, TRBD1, remains unverified against the DNA. TRBV21-1 is labeled a pseudogene. The CDR3 spans 11 residues. The DNA for the CDR3 is TGTGCGCACGACAGACCCTATGGCTACACCTTC. Amino acid sequence: CAHDRPYGYTF.

The chain combines TRBV28 with TRBJ2-6; D perhaps matches TRBD2 (6 bases). Germline V lookup: CDR1 MDHEN, CDR2 SYDVKM. The V end lost 5 bases, the J end lost 0 bases, and 14 bases lay between the germline ends. The CDR3 length is 17 residues. CDR3 protein: CASSPWRAPSGANVLTF. DNA for the CDR3: TGTGCCAGCAGTCCGTGGAGGGCCCCCTCTGGGGCCAACGTCCTGACTTTC.

A note on this clonotype: This clone may be a read error of a much larger clone one base away. The gene calls are TRBV7-2 and TRBJ2-7; no clear D. This CDR3 has 11 residues. Trimming removed 8 bases from V and 2 bases from J, with 7 bases in between. CDR1 and CDR2 from the germline V gene are SGHTA and FQGNSA. CDR3 in DNA: TGTGCCAGCGGCCGCCCCTACGAGCAGTACTTC. Protein product: CASGRPYEQYF.

The rearrangement uses TRBV10-3 and TRBJ2-7, with TRBD2 identical over 11 bases. V lost 10 bases to trimming and J lost 0 bases; unmatched junction nucleotides: 8. Germline lookup yields CDR1 ENHRY and CDR2 SYGVKD. The CDR3 runs to 15 residues. The CDR3 is CATGLAGPSSYEQYF. The DNA of the CDR3 is TGTGCCACAGGACTAGCGGGCCCCAGCTCCTACGAGCAGTACTTC.

The chain couples TRBV20-1 to TRBJ2-7; 11 positions match TRBD2. This CDR3 is built from 14 residues. J was trimmed by 6 bases and V by 0 bases; bases with no gene match: 4. CDR1 is DFQATT and CDR2 is SNEGSKA in the germline V gene (reference sequence). CDR3 sequence reads: CSARDPLAGGEQYF. The CDR3, as DNA: TGCAGTGCTAGAGATCCGCTAGCGGGAGGCGAGCAGTACTTC.

The chain uses TRBV29-1 and TRBJ2-5; D is uncertain. The CDR3 runs 11 residues. V was clipped by 4 bases and J by 3 bases, with 6 bases between them. Looked up from germline, CDR1 is SQVTM and CDR2 is ANQGSEA. The CDR3 spells CSVALKETQYF. CDR3 nucleotides: TGCAGCGTTGCACTTAAAGAGACCCAGTACTTC.

This clonotype was recorded a few times. The genes are TRBV11-2 and TRBJ2-5; 8 nucleotides agree with TRBD2. Per germline, CDR1 SGHAT and CDR2 FQNNGV. This CDR3 comprises 16 residues. V trimming: 0 bases; J trimming: 0 bases; junction bases outside the gene matches: 3. In DNA form, the CDR3 reads TGTGCCAGCAGCTTAGAGGCGGGGGGACACCAAGAGACCCAGTACTTC. This gives the protein CASSLEAGGHQETQYF. Supplemented by reference TRBV11-2 and TRBJ2-5, the full variable domain reads EAGVAQSPRYKIIEKRQSVAFWCNPISGHATLYWYQQILGQGPKLLIQFQNNGVVDDSQLPKDRFSAERLKGVDSTLKIQPAKLEDSAVYLCASSLEAGGHQETQYFGPGTRLLVL.

V is TRBV5-1 and J is TRBJ2-7, with TRBD1 matching over 8 bases. The CDR3 extends over 15 amino acids. Germline V gene data show CDR1 as SGHRS and CDR2 as YFSETQ. The trim removed 0 bases at V and 7 bases at J, leaving 9 bases unmatched. CDR3: CASSLESGGFGEQYF. CDR3 DNA: TGCGCCAGCAGCTTGGAGTCAGGGGGCTTCGGGGAGCAGTACTTC. The full variable domain, in which reference TRBV5-1 and TRBJ2-7 provide the parts outside the CDR3, is KAGVTQTPRYLIKTRGQQVTLSCSPISGHRSVSWYQQTPGQGLQFLFEYFSETQRNKGNFPGRFSGRQFSNSRSEMNVSTLELGDSALYLCASSLESGGFGEQYFGPGTRLTVT.

V usage is TRBV7-2 and J usage is TRBJ2-6; D not resolved. Trimming removed 5 bases from V and 4 bases from J, with 9 bases in between. CDR1 and CDR2 (germline): SGHTA, FQGNSA. The CDR3 loop spans 14 amino acids. CDR3 nucleotides: TGTGCCAGCAGCCTCGTCATGGGGGCCAACGTCCTGACTTTC. Residues: CASSLVMGANVLTF.

This clonotype has just a few counts. The chain is built from TRBV29-1 and TRBJ2-1, with unresolved D. This CDR3 contains 12 residues. The V end lost 3 bases, the J end lost 6 bases, and 9 bases lay between the germline ends. Germline CDR1 and CDR2: SQVTM and ANQGSEA. DNA of the CDR3: TGCAGCGTTGATTCGGGTAGCAATGAGCAGTTCTTC. Protein: CSVDSGSNEQFF.

The CDR3 is CASSLVSQTGELFF. CDR3 DNA: TGTGCCAGCAGCTTAGTCAGCCAGACCGGGGAGCTGTTTTTT. The rearrangement joins TRBV7-9 to TRBJ2-2; D call uncertain. Germline CDR1 and CDR2: SEHNR and FQNEAQ (reference sequence). The V and J ends lost 1 base and 5 bases respectively, with 8 bases between them. The CDR3 length is 14 residues.

The rearrangement uses TRBV28 and TRBJ2-3; 8 nucleotides match TRBD1. CDR1 is MDHEN and CDR2 is SYDVKM in the germline V gene. J gave up 11 bases and V 5 bases, and 9 bases lay outside the gene matches. CDR3 length: 13 residues. The CDR3 reads CASSTPAGTGQYF. In DNA form, the CDR3 reads TGTGCCAGCAGTACGCCGGCGGGGACAGGGCAGTATTTT.

The V call is TRBV4-3, the J call TRBJ1-2; the D gene is possibly TRBD1 (5 bases). Trimming took 4 bases from V and 7 from J, leaving 22 bases between them. Germline-derived CDR1 and CDR2 are LGHNA and YSLEER. The CDR3 consists of 16 residues. CDR3 DNA sequence: TGCGCCAGCAGCCCCTCGGTAGGGGCTGGCGAGGGTGGCTACACCTTC. This translates into CASSPSVGAGEGGYTF.

The chain has TRBV7-9 and TRBJ1-4, with D perhaps TRBD1 (6 bases). This CDR3 has 15 residues. The ends were cut back, 4 bases at V and 5 bases at J, with 14 bases in the middle. Germline CDR1 is SEHNR and CDR2 is FQNEAQ (reference sequence). CDR3 in DNA: TGTGCCAGCAGCTCCTCACAGGGCCAAAATGAAAAACTGTTTTTT. Amino acids: CASSSSQGQNEKLFF.

The chain employs TRBV30 and TRBJ2-5, with TRBD1 as a possible D gene (6 bases). Trimming cost V 0 bases and J 11 bases, with 19 bases left between them. The germline V gene encodes CDR1 GTSNPN and CDR2 SVGIG (reference sequence). CDR3 length: 14 residues. CDR3 in amino acids: CAWSVQGRNYEQYF. The CDR3 DNA follows: TGTGCCTGGAGTGTACAGGGCAGGAATTATGAGCAGTACTTC.

The V gene is TRBV29-1, the J gene TRBJ2-6; possibly TRBD1 or TRBD2 for D (5 bases each). This CDR3 spans 15 amino acids. Germline V gives CDR1 SQVTM, CDR2 ANQGSEA. V lost 3 bases and J 2 bases, leaving 11 bases between the germline ends. CDR3 sequence (DNA): TGCAGCGTTGATGATGGGGGAGCTGGGGCCAACGTCCTGACTTTC. The encoded protein is CSVDDGGAGANVLTF.

The V and J genes are TRBV5-1 and TRBJ1-2; D unresolved. The CDR3 extends over 14 amino acids. Trimming left V 4 bases short and J 2 bases short, with 12 bases between. Germline V gene lookup returns CDR1 SGHRS and CDR2 YFSETQ. CDR3 amino acids: CASSLLNGNYGYTF. CDR3 nucleotide sequence: TGCGCCAGCAGCCTCCTTAACGGGAACTATGGCTACACCTTC. Full variable domain (rest looked up from reference TRBV5-1 and TRBJ1-2): KAGVTQTPRYLIKTRGQQVTLSCSPISGHRSVSWYQQTPGQGLQFLFEYFSETQRNKGNFPGRFSGRQFSNSRSEMNVSTLELGDSALYLCASSLLNGNYGYTFGSGTRLTVV.

The rearrangement links TRBV20-1 to TRBJ1-2; maybe TRBD1 (5 bases). The CDR3 sequence is 12 residues long. Trimming shortened V by 5 bases and J by 2 bases, and 9 bases separated the two germline ends. The V gene's germline CDR1 is DFQATT and CDR2 SNEGSKA (reference sequence). CDR3: CSAWDSNYGYTF. As DNA, the CDR3 is TGCAGTGCTTGGGACTCAAACTATGGCTACACCTTC.

A few counts support this clonotype. V usage is TRBV4-1 and J usage is TRBJ1-2; D is unresolved. Trimming cost V 0 bases and J 8 bases, with 25 bases left between them. The germline V gene has CDR1 MGHRA and CDR2 YSYEKL. The CDR3 has 18 amino acids. This CDR3 is CASSQDGAEMKPGRGYTF. The CDR3 DNA is TGCGCCAGCAGCCAAGATGGAGCCGAGATGAAGCCGGGAAGGGGCTACACCTTC.

This clonotype was recorded a few times. This chain's CDR3 is CASSPPDYPLYNEQFF. The CDR3 DNA reads TGTGCCAGCAGTCCCCCGGACTACCCACTGTACAATGAGCAGTTCTTC. The V and J genes are TRBV28 and TRBJ2-1; D perhaps matches TRBD2 (6 bases). CDR1 and CDR2 (germline): MDHEN, SYDVKM. The CDR3 sequence is 16 residues long. The V end was cut by 5 bases, the J end by 4 bases, with 18 bases between.

J is TRBJ2-1 and V is TRBV6-1; D is perhaps TRBD2 (6 bases). The end of the DNA is better explained by TRBJ2-7, so the J call may be wrong. Looked up from germline, CDR1 is MNHNS and CDR2 is SASEGT. The CDR3 extends over 15 amino acids. The CDR3 region has the DNA TGTGCCAGCAGTTTAGCGGTGGGGCCTTACAATGAGCAGTACTTC. Translation: CASSLAVGPYNEQYF.

This chain links TRBV6-2 or TRBV6-3 with TRBJ1-2, with no clear D. Trimming removed 8 bases from V and 8 bases from J, with 15 bases in between. Germline V lookup: CDR1 MNHEY, CDR2 SVGEGT. The CDR3 runs to 12 residues. The CDR3 nucleotides are TGTGCCAGCCGGCAGGATCGTCAAGGCTACACCTTC. This codes for CASRQDRQGYTF.